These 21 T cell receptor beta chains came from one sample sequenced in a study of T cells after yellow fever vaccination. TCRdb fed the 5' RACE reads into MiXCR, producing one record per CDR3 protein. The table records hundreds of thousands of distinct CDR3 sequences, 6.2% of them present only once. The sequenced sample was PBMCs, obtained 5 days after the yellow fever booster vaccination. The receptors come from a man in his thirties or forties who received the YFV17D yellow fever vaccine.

CDR3 protein: CASSPSRGPRTTEAFF. The CDR3 DNA reads as TGTGCCAGCTCACCCTCTAGAGGCCCGCGCACAACTGAAGCTTTCTTT. This rearrangement joins TRBV18 to TRBJ1-1; D unclear. Germline V CDR1 and CDR2: KGHSH, LQKENI. V dropped 3 bases and J dropped 5 bases, with 19 bases sitting between them. The CDR3 contains 16 residues. The full variable domain, rest sourced from reference TRBV18 and TRBJ1-1, is NAGVMQNPRHLVRRRGQEARLRCSPMKGHSHVYWYRQLPEEGLKFMVYLQKENIIDESGMPKERFSAEFPKEGPSILRIQQVVRGDSAAYFCASSPSRGPRTTEAFFGQGTRLTVV.

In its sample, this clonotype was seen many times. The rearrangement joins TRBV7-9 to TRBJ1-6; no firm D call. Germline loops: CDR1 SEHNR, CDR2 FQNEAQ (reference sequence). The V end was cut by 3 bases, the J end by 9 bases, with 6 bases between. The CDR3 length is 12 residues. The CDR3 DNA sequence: TGTGCCAGCAGCTTCCGTCTTTCACCCCTCCACTTT. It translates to CASSFRLSPLHF.

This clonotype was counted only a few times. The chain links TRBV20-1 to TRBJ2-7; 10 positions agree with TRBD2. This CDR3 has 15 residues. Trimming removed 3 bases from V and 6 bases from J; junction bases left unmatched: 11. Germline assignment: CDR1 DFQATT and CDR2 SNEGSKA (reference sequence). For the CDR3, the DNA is TGCAGTGCTAGGGCGAGCGGGAGGGCTGGGGCCGAGCAGTACTTC. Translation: CSARASGRAGAEQYF.

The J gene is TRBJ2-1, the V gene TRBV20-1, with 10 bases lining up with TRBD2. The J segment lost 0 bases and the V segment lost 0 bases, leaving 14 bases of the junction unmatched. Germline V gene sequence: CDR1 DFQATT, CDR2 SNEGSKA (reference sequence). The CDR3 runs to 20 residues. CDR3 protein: CSARDGRGTSVTSSYNEQFF. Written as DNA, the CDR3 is TGCAGTGCTAGAGATGGTAGGGGGACTAGCGTAACGAGCTCCTACAATGAGCAGTTCTTC.

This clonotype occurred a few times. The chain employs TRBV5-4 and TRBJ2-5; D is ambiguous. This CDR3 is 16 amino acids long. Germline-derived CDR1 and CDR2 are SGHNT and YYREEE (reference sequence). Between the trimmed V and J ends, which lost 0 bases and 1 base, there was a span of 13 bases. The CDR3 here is CASSLEGSRSQETQYF. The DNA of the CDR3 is TGTGCCAGCAGCTTGGAAGGTTCGCGGAGCCAAGAGACCCAGTACTTC.

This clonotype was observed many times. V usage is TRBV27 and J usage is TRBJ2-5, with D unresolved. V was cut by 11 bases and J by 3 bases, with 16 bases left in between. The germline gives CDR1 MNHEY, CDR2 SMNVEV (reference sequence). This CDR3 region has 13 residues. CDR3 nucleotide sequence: TGTGCCTCGCAAGGCCTCGATAAAGAGACCCAGTACTTC. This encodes CASQGLDKETQYF.

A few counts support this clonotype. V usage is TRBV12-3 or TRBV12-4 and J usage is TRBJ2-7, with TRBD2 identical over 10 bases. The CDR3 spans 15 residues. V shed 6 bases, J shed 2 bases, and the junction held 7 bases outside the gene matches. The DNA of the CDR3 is TGTGCCAGCAGCCAATGGACTAGCGGAACCTACGAGCAGTACTTC. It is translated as CASSQWTSGTYEQYF.

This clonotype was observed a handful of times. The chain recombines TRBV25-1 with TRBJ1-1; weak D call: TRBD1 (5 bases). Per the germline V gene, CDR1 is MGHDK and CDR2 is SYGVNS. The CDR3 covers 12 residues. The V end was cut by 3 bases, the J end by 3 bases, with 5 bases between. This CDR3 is CASSDRDTEAFF. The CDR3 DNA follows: TGTGCCAGCAGTGACAGGGACACTGAAGCTTTCTTT. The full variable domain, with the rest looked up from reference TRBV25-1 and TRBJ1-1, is EADIYQTPRYLVIGTGKKITLECSQTMGHDKMYWYQQDPGMELHLIHYSYGVNSTEKGDLSSESTVSRIRTEHFPLTLESARPSHTSQYLCASSDRDTEAFFGQGTRLTVV.

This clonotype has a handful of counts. CDR3 loop: CASSFSVDTEAFF. The CDR3 DNA follows: TGCGCCAGCAGCTTTTCCGTAGACACTGAAGCTTTCTTT. This sequence joins TRBV5-1 and TRBJ1-1, with D unresolved. This CDR3 is built from 13 residues. CDR1 is SGHRS and CDR2 is YFSETQ in the germline V gene. The V end lost 2 bases, the J end lost 3 bases, and 8 bases lay between the germline ends.

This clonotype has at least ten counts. This CDR3 is CASSFDRGETQYF. CDR3 sequence (DNA): TGTGCCAGCAGCTTTGACAGGGGAGAGACCCAGTACTTC. V and J are TRBV5-6 and TRBJ2-5, with TRBD1 identical over 8 bases. CDR1 SGHDT and CDR2 YYEEEE come from the germline V gene. Unmatched junction bases numbered 1, after V lost 2 bases and J lost 4 bases. This CDR3 has 13 residues.

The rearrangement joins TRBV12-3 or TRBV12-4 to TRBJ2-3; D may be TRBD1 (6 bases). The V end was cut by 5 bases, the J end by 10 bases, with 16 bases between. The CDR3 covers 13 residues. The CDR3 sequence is CASSPNTGRSQYF. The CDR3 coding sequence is TGTGCCAGCAGTCCAAATACAGGGCGATCGCAGTATTTT.

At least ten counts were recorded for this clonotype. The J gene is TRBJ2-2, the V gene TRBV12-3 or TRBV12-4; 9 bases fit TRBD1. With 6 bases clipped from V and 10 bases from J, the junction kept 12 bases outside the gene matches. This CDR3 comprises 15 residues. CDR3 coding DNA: TGTGCCAGCAGCTTCACAGGGGGCGCTTTTTCGGAGCTGTTTTTT. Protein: CASSFTGGAFSELFF.

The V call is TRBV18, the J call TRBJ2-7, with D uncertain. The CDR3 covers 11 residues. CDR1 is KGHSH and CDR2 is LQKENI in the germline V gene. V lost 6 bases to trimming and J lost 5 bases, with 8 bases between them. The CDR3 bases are TGTGCCAGCTCCTTAAGTCACGAGCAGTACTTC. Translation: CASSLSHEQYF.

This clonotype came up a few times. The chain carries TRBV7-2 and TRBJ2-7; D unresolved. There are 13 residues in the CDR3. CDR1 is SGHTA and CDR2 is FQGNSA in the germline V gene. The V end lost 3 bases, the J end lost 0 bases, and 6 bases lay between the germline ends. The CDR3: CASSFQNSYEQYF. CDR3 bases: TGTGCCAGCAGCTTCCAGAACTCCTACGAGCAGTACTTC. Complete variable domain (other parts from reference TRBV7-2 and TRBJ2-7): GAGVSQSPSNKVTEKGKDVELRCDPISGHTALYWYRQSLGQGLEFLIYFQGNSAPDKSGLPSDRFSAERTGGSVSTLTIQRTQQEDSAVYLCASSFQNSYEQYFGPGTRLTVT.

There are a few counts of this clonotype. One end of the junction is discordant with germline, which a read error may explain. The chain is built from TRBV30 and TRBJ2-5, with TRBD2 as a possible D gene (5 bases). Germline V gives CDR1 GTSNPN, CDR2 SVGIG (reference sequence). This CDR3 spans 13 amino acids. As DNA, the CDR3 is TGTGCCTACGAGCGAGGTGGGCGGGTGGCGTGGAACTTC. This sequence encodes CAYERGGRVAWNF.

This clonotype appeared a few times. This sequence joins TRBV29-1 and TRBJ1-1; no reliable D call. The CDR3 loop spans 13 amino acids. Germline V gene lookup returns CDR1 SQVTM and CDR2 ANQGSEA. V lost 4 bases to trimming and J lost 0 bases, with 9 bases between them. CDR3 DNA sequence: TGCAGCGTTGGTGAATTAATGAACACTGAAGCTTTCTTT. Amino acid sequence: CSVGELMNTEAFF.

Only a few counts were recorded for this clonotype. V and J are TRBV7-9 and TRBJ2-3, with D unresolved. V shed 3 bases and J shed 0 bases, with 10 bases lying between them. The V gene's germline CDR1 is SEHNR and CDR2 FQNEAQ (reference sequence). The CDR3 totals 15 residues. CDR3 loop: CASSLGNPSTDTQYF. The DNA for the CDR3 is TGTGCCAGCAGCTTGGGGAACCCCAGCACAGATACGCAGTATTTT.

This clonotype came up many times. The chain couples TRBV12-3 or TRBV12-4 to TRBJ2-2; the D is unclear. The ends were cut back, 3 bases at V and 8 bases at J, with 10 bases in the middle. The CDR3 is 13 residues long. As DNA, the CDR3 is TGTGCCAGCAGTTTGCGTCTGGAAGGGGAGCTGTTTTTT. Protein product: CASSLRLEGELFF.

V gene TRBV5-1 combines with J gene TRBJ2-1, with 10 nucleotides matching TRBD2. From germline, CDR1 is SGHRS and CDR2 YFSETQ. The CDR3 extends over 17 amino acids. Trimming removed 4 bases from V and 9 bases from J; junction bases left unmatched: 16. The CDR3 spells CASSELRVQREGGEQFF. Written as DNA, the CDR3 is TGCGCCAGCAGCGAGCTGAGGGTACAGCGGGAGGGAGGTGAGCAGTTCTTC.

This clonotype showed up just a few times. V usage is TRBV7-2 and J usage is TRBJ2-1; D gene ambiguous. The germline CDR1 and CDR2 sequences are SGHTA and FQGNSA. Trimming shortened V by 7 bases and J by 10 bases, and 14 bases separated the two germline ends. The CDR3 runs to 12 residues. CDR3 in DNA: TGTGCCAGCACCCCGCGCCTCCGGGAGCAGTTCTTC. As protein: CASTPRLREQFF.

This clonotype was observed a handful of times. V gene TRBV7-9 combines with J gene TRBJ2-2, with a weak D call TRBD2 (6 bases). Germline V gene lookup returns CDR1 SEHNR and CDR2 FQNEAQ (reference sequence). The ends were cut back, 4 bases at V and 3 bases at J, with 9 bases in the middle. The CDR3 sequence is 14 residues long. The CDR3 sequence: CASSSPGDTGELFF. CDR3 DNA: TGTGCCAGCAGCTCCCCGGGGGACACCGGGGAGCTGTTTTTT.